A single sample is the source of the 18 T cell receptor beta chains below, sequenced in a study of T cells in Graves' hyperthyroidism and ophthalmopathy. There were TCR beta CDR3 regions amplified from RNA transcripts. HTBI primers were the set used in a first-round RT-PCR of the TCR CDR3. A single record per CDR3 protein comes from TCRdb applying MiXCR to the multiplex PCR reads. The sample yields about 530,000 distinct CDR3 sequences, more than 15% seen once. Material for sequencing was blood. The origin of the receptors is a woman aged 18-29 years with Graves' ophthalmopathy.

The genes are TRBV20-1 and TRBJ1-2; TRBD1 is a possible D gene (6 bases). V lost 0 bases and J lost 6, with 20 bases in between. The CDR3 runs 16 residues. Germline V gene lookup returns CDR1 DFQATT and CDR2 SNEGSKA (reference sequence). The CDR3 DNA follows: TGCAGTGCTAGAGATGGGGGGAGGGGGGAGGGGAATGGCTACACCTTC. It encodes CSARDGGRGEGNGYTF.

This clonotype has at least ten counts. The rearrangement links TRBV30 to TRBJ2-1; perhaps TRBD2 as D (6 bases). Trimming left V 2 bases short and J 0 bases short, with 14 bases between. The CDR3 runs to 16 residues. The germline CDR1 and CDR2 sequences are GTSNPN and SVGIG (reference sequence). The CDR3 region is CAWSRLAKSSYNEQFF. CDR3 sequence (DNA): TGTGCCTGGAGTCGCCTAGCGAAGAGCTCCTACAATGAGCAGTTCTTC.

This clonotype was counted at least ten times. The V call is TRBV28, the J call TRBJ2-7, with TRBD2 identical over 7 bases. The CDR3 has 13 residues. Per the germline V gene, CDR1 is MDHEN and CDR2 is SYDVKM. Trimming took 4 bases from V and 7 from J; bases not matched to a gene: 7. The DNA of the CDR3 is TGTGCCAGCAGTTCCCGGGAGGCCAATGAGCAGTACTTC. The encoded protein is CASSSREANEQYF.

This clonotype showed up just a few times. The rearrangement uses TRBV4-3 and TRBJ1-3, with D perhaps matching TRBD1 (5 bases). The CDR3 loop spans 15 amino acids. CDR1 is LGHNA and CDR2 is YSLEER in the germline V gene. V lost 0 bases and J 4 bases, leaving 10 bases between the germline ends. The CDR3 spells CASSQEGGKGNTIYF. CDR3 DNA: TGCGCCAGCAGCCAAGAGGGGGGGAAAGGAAACACCATATATTTT.

This clonotype was detected many times. The rearrangement links TRBV3-1 to TRBJ1-5; no reliable D call. Trimming stripped 1 base from V and 1 base from J, with 8 bases between. Germline CDR1 reads LGHDT; CDR2 reads YNNKEL (reference sequence). The CDR3 length is 15 residues. In nucleotides, the CDR3 is TGTGCCAGCAGCCAAGGGACGGGCAGCAATCAGCCCCAGCATTTT. Its translation is CASSQGTGSNQPQHF.

This clonotype came up many times. The chain employs TRBV28 and TRBJ2-7, with 7 bases aligning to TRBD2. J gave up 4 bases and V 2 bases, and 5 bases lay outside the gene matches. Germline CDR1 reads MDHEN; CDR2 reads SYDVKM. This CDR3 is 14 amino acids long. The CDR3 DNA sequence: TGTGCCAGCAGTTTAGTGAGCGGGGCTTACGAGCAGTACTTC. Translation: CASSLVSGAYEQYF.

The rearrangement joins TRBV9 to TRBJ2-1, with D possibly TRBD1 on 8 matching bases. Trimming pared 3 bases from V and 6 bases from J, leaving 22 bases between. This CDR3 region has 17 residues. Germline CDR1 is SGDLS and CDR2 is YYNGEE. CDR3 sequence (DNA): TGTGCCAGCAGCGCTTCCGGACAGGGCGGACTAGTCAATGAGCAGTTCTTC. This translates into CASSASGQGGLVNEQFF.

The rearrangement uses TRBV27 and TRBJ2-7; 10 bases fit TRBD1. The V gene's germline CDR1 is MNHEY and CDR2 SMNVEV (reference sequence). J lost 2 bases, V lost 6 bases, and 7 bases had no gene match. CDR3 length: 15 residues. This CDR3 is CASSLDGTGAYEQYF. As DNA, the CDR3 is TGTGCCAGCAGCCTTGACGGGACAGGGGCCTACGAGCAGTACTTC.

This clonotype was counted many times. The V gene is TRBV5-1, the J gene TRBJ2-3, with D perhaps matching TRBD1 or TRBD2 (6 bases each). V was pared by 0 bases and J by 6 bases, with 11 bases between. Germline lookup yields CDR1 SGHRS and CDR2 YFSETQ. The CDR3 covers 14 residues. The CDR3 sequence: CASSLGGARDTQYF. In DNA form, the CDR3 reads TGCGCCAGCAGCTTGGGGGGGGCGCGCGATACGCAGTATTTT.

This clonotype was counted at least ten times. This chain links TRBV20-1 with TRBJ2-7; D is possibly TRBD1 (6 bases). Germline V gene lookup returns CDR1 DFQATT and CDR2 SNEGSKA (reference sequence). The CDR3 runs to 14 residues. With 3 bases removed from V and 4 bases from J, the gap between germline ends came to 16 bases. The CDR3 is CSARPYRDLYEQYF. Written as DNA, the CDR3 is TGCAGTGCTAGGCCGTACAGGGATCTTTACGAGCAGTACTTC.

This clonotype came up many times. The CDR3 sequence: CASGANQFDEQFF. DNA of the CDR3: TGTGCTAGTGGGGCAAACCAATTCGATGAGCAGTTCTTC. The rearrangement links TRBV12-5 to TRBJ2-1; D gene uncertain. The CDR3 totals 13 residues. The V end was cut by 6 bases, the J end by 8 bases, with 14 bases between. Germline V lookup: CDR1 LGHNT, CDR2 FRNRAP.

Many counts were recorded for this clonotype. The rearrangement joins TRBV11-2 to TRBJ2-5; tentatively, D is TRBD2 (7 bases). Germline V gene sequence: CDR1 SGHAT, CDR2 FQNNGV. The V gene lost 3 bases and the J gene lost 5 bases, with 10 bases spanning the gap. The CDR3 loop spans 13 amino acids. CDR3 protein: CASSFGGLETQYF. As DNA, the CDR3 is TGTGCCAGCAGCTTCGGGGGGCTGGAGACCCAGTACTTC.

This clonotype appeared once. A single base separates this from a much larger clone, so it may be a read error. The J gene is TRBJ2-3, the V gene TRBV7-8; D remains unclear. The CDR3 loop spans 15 amino acids. Germline V gives CDR1 SGHVS, CDR2 FQNEAQ. CDR3 nucleotide sequence: TGTACCAGCAGCCCTGACCCCTTCCGCACAGATACGCAGTATTTT. Its translation is CTSSPDPFRTDTQYF.

This clonotype was found a few times. Compared with germline, one end of the junction differs, possibly owing to a read error. The gene calls are TRBV6-1 and TRBJ1-5; the D gene is possibly TRBD1 (6 bases). The V gene's germline CDR1 is MNHNS and CDR2 SASEGT. CDR3 length equals 16 residues. This CDR3 reads CASRQGDMRGNQLQHF. DNA for the CDR3: TGTGCCAGCAGACAGGGAGACATGCGGGGCAATCAGCTCCAGCATTTT.

CDR3 DNA sequence: TGCGCCAGCAGCCAAGGAAGGGGGGGCCTCTATGGCTACACCTTC. Amino acid sequence: CASSQGRGGLYGYTF. The V gene is TRBV4-1, the J gene TRBJ1-2; a weak D match, TRBD1 (6 bases). With 1 base removed from V and 4 bases from J, the gap between germline ends came to 13 bases. The CDR3 totals 15 residues. Germline CDR1 and CDR2: MGHRA and YSYEKL.

The V call is TRBV9, the J call TRBJ1-1; TRBD1 aligns across 9 bases. Germline lookup yields CDR1 SGDLS and CDR2 YYNGEE. The length of the CDR3 is 13 residues. V lost 7 bases and J lost 4; bases outside the gene matches: 5. The CDR3 protein is CASGGTGSTEAFF. Here the CDR3 DNA reads TGTGCCAGCGGCGGGACAGGGAGCACTGAAGCTTTCTTT. The whole variable domain, remainder taken from reference TRBV9 and TRBJ1-1, is DSGVTQTPKHLITATGQRVTLRCSPRSGDLSVYWYQQSLDQGLQFLIQYYNGEERAKGNILERFSAQQFPDLHSELNLSSLELGDSALYFCASGGTGSTEAFFGQGTRLTVV.

This sequence joins TRBV9 and TRBJ1-4, with 7 bases that match TRBD1. The V and J ends lost 4 bases and 3 bases, in that order; junction bases with no gene match: 3. Germline assignment: CDR1 SGDLS and CDR2 YYNGEE. The CDR3 loop spans 14 amino acids. The CDR3 sequence: CASSPGTANEKLFF. The CDR3 DNA follows: TGTGCCAGCAGCCCCGGGACAGCTAATGAAAAACTGTTTTTT.

As concerns this clonotype: One base away lies a much larger clone, so this may be a sequencing read error. The chain employs TRBV11-3 and TRBJ2-7; no clear D. Germline assignment: CDR1 SGHNT and CDR2 YENEEA. The CDR3 is 13 residues long. CDR3: CAGSLIANYEQYF. For the CDR3, the DNA is TGTGCCGGCAGCTTAATAGCCAACTACGAGCAGTACTTC.